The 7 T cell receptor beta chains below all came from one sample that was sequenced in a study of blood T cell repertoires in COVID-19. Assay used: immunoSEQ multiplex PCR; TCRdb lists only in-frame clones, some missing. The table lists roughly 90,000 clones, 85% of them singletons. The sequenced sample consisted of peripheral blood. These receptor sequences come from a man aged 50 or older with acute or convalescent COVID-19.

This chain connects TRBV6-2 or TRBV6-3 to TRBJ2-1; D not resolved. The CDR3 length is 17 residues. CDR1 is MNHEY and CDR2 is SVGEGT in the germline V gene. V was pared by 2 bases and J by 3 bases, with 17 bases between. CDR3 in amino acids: CASSYLTRSPGYNEQFF. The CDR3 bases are TGTGCCAGCAGTTACCTGACTCGTTCCCCCGGCTACAATGAGCAGTTCTTC.

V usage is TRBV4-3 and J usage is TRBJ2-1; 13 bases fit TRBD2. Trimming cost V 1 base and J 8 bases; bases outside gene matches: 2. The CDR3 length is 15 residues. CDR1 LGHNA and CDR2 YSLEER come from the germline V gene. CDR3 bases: TGCGCCAGCAGCCAAGGGACTAGCGGGAGCGATGAGCAGTTCTTC. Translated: CASSQGTSGSDEQFF.

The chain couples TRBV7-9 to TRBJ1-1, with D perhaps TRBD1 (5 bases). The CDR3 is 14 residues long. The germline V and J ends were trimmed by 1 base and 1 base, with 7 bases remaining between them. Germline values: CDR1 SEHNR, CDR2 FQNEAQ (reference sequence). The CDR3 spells CASSLGQPNTEAFF. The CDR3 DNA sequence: TGTGCCAGCAGCTTAGGACAGCCGAACACTGAAGCTTTCTTT.

CDR3 coding DNA: TGTGCCAGCAGTCCCGCCTACGAGCAGTACTTC. It encodes CASSPAYEQYF. This chain connects TRBV6-2 or TRBV6-3 to TRBJ2-7; no firm D call. Looked up from germline, CDR1 is MNHEY and CDR2 is SVGEGT. The CDR3 loop spans 11 amino acids. Trimming removed 5 bases at V and 2 bases at J, with 4 bases between.

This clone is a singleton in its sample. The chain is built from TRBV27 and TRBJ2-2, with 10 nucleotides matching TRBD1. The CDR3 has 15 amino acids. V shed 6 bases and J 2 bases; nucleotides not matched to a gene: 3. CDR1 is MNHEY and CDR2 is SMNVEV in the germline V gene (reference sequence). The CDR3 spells CASRRQGANTGELFF. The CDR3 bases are TGTGCCAGCAGGCGACAGGGGGCAAACACCGGGGAGCTGTTTTTT.

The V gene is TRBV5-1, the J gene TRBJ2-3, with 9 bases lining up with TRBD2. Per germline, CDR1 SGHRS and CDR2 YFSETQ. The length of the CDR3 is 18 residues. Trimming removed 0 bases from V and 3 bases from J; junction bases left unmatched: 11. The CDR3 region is CASSLGRGAGGLTDTQYF. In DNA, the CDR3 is TGCGCCAGCAGCTTGGGGCGCGGAGCGGGAGGTTTAACAGATACGCAGTATTTT.

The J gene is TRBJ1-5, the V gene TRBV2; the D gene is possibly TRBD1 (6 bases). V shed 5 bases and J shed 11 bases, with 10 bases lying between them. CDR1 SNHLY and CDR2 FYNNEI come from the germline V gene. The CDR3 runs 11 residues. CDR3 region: CASSKGVAQHF. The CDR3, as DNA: TGTGCCAGCAGTAAGGGGGTTGCCCAGCATTTT.